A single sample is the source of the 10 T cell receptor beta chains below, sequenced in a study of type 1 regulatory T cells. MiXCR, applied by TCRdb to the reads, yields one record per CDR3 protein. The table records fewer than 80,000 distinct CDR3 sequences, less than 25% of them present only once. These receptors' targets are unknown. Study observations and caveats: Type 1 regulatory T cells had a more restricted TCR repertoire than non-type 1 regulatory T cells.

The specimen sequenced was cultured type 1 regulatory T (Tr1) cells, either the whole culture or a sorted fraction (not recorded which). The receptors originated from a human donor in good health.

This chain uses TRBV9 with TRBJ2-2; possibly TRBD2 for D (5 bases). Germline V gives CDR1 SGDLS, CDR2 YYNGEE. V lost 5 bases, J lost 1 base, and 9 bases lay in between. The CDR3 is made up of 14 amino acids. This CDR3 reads CASRVEENTGELFF. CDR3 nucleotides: TGTGCCAGCAGAGTGGAGGAGAACACCGGGGAGCTGTTTTTT.

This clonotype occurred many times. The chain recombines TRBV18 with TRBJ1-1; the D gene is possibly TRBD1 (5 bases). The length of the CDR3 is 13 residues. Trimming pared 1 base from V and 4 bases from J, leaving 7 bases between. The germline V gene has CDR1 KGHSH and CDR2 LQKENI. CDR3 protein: CASSPQGSTEAFF. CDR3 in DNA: TGTGCCAGCTCACCACAGGGGAGCACTGAAGCTTTCTTT.

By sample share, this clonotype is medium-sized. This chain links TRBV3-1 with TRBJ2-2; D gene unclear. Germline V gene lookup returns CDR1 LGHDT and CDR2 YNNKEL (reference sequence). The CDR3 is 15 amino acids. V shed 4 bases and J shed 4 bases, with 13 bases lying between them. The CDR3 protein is CASSPTLDSTGELFF. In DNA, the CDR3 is TGTGCCAGCAGCCCGACGCTAGATTCCACCGGGGAGCTGTTTTTT.

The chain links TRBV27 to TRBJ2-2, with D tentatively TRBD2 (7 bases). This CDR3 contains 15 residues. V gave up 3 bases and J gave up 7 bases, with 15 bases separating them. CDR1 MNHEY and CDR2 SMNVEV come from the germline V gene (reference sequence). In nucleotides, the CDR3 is TGTGCCAGCAGTTTCATGACGGGGGGCATCGGGGAGCTGTTTTTT. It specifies CASSFMTGGIGELFF.

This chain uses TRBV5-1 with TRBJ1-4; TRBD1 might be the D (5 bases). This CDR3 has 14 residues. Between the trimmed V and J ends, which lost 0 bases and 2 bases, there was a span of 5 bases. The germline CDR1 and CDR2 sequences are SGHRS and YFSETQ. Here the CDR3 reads CASSLGQTNEKLFF. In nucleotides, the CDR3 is TGCGCCAGCAGCTTGGGACAGACTAATGAAAAACTGTTTTTT.

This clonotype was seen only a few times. CDR3 coding DNA: TGTGCCAGCAGCCTCCGGTCCAGGGGCACTGAAGCTTTCTTT. This encodes CASSLRSRGTEAFF. The chain combines TRBV7-2 with TRBJ1-1; TRBD1 is a possible D gene (6 bases). The CDR3 totals 14 residues. Germline lookup yields CDR1 SGHTA and CDR2 FQGNSA. Trimming removed 5 bases at V and 4 bases at J, with 14 bases between.

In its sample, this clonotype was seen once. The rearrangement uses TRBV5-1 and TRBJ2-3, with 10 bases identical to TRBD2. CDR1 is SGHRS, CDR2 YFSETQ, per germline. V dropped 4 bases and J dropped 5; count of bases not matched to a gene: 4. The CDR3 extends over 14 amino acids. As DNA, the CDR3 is TGCGCCAGCAGCGTGAGCGGGAGGGAAGATACGCAGTATTTT. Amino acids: CASSVSGREDTQYF. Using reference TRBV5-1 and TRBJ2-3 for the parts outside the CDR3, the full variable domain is KAGVTQTPRYLIKTRGQQVTLSCSPISGHRSVSWYQQTPGQGLQFLFEYFSETQRNKGNFPGRFSGRQFSNSRSEMNVSTLELGDSALYLCASSVSGREDTQYFGPGTRLTVL.

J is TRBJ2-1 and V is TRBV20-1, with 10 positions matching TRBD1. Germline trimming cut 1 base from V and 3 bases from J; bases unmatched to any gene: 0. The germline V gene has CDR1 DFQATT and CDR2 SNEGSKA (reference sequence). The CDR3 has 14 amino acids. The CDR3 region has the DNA TGCAGTGCTAGAGGGGACAGGGGCTACAATGAGCAGTTCTTC. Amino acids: CSARGDRGYNEQFF.

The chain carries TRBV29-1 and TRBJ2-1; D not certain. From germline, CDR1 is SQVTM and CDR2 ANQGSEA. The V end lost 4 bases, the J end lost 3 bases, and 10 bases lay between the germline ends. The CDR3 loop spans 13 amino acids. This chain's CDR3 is CSVALRSYNEQFF. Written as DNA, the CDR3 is TGCAGCGTTGCACTGCGGAGCTACAATGAGCAGTTCTTC.

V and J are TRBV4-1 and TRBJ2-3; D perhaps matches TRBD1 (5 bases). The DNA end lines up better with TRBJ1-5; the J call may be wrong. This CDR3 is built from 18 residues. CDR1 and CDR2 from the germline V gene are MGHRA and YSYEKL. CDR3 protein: CASSQDPGLAGARDTQHF. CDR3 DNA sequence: TGCGCCAGCAGCCAAGACCCGGGACTAGCGGGAGCCAGGGATACGCAGCATTTT.